This TCR beta chain was captured in a study of OX40 agonist ivuxolimab in advanced cancers. Study-level results: Clones of CD4+ and CD8+ blood T cells grew by week 6 at doses of 0.1 to 3.0 mg/kg. Relative to CD4+, CD8+ T cells held more expanded clones on average.

CDR1 SGHTA and CDR2 FQGNSA come from the germline V gene. V shed 1 base and J shed 7 bases, with 17 bases lying between them. This CDR3 comprises 15 residues. As concerns this clone: The antigen is undetermined.

Repertoires were generated with immunoSEQ multiplex PCR, while TCRdb's copy carries only in-frame clones and drops some. This table holds about 14,000 clones, about 69% found once. The source of this sequence is an adult with an advanced solid tumor such as melanoma, head and neck, liver or kidney cancer. V usage is TRBV7-2 and J usage is TRBJ2-7; D perhaps matches TRBD1 (7 bases). The source was CD4+ or CD8+ T cells sorted from blood, collected in a trial of the OX40 agonist ivuxolimab. CDR3 sequence: CASSLVAGGTREQYF. CDR3 bases: TGTGCCAGCAGCTTAGTGGCAGGGGGGACGAGAGAGCAGTACTTC.